The clone carrying this T cell receptor (beta chain) was detected ten times or more. Antigen: not known. The CDR3 runs 14 residues. Trimming pared 11 bases from V and 7 bases from J, leaving 21 bases between. Germline CDR1 is MNHEY and CDR2 is SMNVEV (reference sequence). The data belong to a study of T cells after yellow fever vaccination. The wider study: Some fractions had low cell numbers, and these were prepared with SMART-Seq v4 Ultra Low Input. Study-wide results and limits: Researchers noted that a small share of clonotypes showed up in both CD4 and CD8 compartments. Weaker, the secondary response peaked sooner, at day 5 versus 15. The presence of abundant clonotypes contaminating from the bulk population was possible in FACS-sorted repertoires.

TCRdb analysed the 5' RACE reads with MiXCR anew, one entry per CDR3 protein. The profile shows around 320,000 distinct CDR3 sequences, approximately 4.3% of them singletons. This receptor was obtained from a man between 18 and 29 years old who received the YFV17D yellow fever vaccine. The chain carries TRBV27 and TRBJ1-5, with D perhaps TRBD1 (6 bases). The material sequenced was PBMCs, taken 15 days after the yellow fever booster vaccination. The CDR3 DNA is TGTGCCTCGGGGGGCAGGGGTATAAGACAGCCCCAGCATTTT. Its translation is CASGGRGIRQPQHF.